The sequence of this TCR beta chain was determined in a study of human T cells and chemical hapten exposure. Study background: Weekly scalp doses of diphenylcyclopropenone were given to patients during the approximately 25-week study.

Study outcomes and limitations: Relative to controls, expanded TCRs formed significantly more large CDR3 similarity clusters.

Trimming took 5 bases from V and 5 from J; bases not matched to a gene: 8. Germline CDR1 and CDR2: SGHTA and FQGNSA. CDR3 length: 14 residues. Time point reported: patch test 2, 6 weeks after DPC sensitization. Noted treatment: therapeutic diphenylcyclopropenone sensitization with weekly scalp DPC. Researchers sampled blood before each patch test went on. One entry per CDR3 protein results from TCRdb running MiXCR on the RACE reads. Of hundreds of thousands of distinct CDR3 sequences listed, 6% to 7% are singletons. This clonotype was recorded at least ten times. Its antigen is undetermined. The V and J genes are TRBV7-2 and TRBJ1-2, with TRBD1 identical over 7 bases. Sequenced here: whole blood, sampled in connection with sensitization to the hapten diphenylcyclopropenone (DPC). The TCR comes from a woman aged 18-30 years with alopecia areata. Some clones in this sample may be carry-over from other donors' samples. The CDR3 nucleotides are TGTGCCAGCAGCCAGGGGGGGGCTGAGTATGGCTACACCTTC. Protein: CASSQGGAEYGYTF.